Following are 17 T cell receptor beta chains from one sample sequenced in a study of radiotherapy plus CTLA-4 blockade in lung cancer. Clones were read by immunoSEQ multiplex PCR, and TCRdb kept only the in-frame ones, dropping some. The sample records about 80,000 clones, approximately 84% being singletons. This specimen was peripheral blood, taken from a patient treated with radiotherapy plus ipilimumab. The receptors originated from a human donor with non-small cell lung cancer who had stable disease on radiotherapy plus ipilimumab.

The chain has TRBV6-4 and TRBJ1-2; D is uncertain. The CDR3 runs to 14 residues. V was clipped by 3 bases and J by 5 bases, with 13 bases between them. Germline-derived CDR1 and CDR2 are MRHNA and SNTAGT. The CDR3 is CASSEGGEPYGYTF. In DNA form, the CDR3 reads TGTGCCAGCAGTGAGGGCGGCGAGCCTTATGGCTACACCTTC.

V is TRBV28 and J is TRBJ2-4; D possibly matches TRBD1 or TRBD2 (5 bases each). CDR1 and CDR2 from the germline V gene are MDHEN and SYDVKM. Trimming pared 2 bases from V and 4 bases from J, leaving 9 bases between. The CDR3 spans 14 residues. This CDR3 reads CASSLKRGKNIQYF. For the CDR3, the DNA is TGTGCCAGCAGTTTAAAGAGGGGAAAAAACATTCAGTACTTC.

The rearrangement links TRBV5-3 to TRBJ1-6; D might be TRBD1 (5 bases). TRBV5-3 qualifies as an ORF whose function is uncertain. Trimming took 9 bases from V and 10 from J, leaving 23 bases between them. The CDR3 has 15 residues. The CDR3 nucleotides are TGTGCCACTTTAAATGCGGGGCGTCCTCGGTCACCCCTCCACTTT. Protein: CATLNAGRPRSPLHF.

This clone was counted a single time. The V and J genes are TRBV5-1 and TRBJ2-1; no firm D call. The CDR3 spans 15 residues. The V end lost 2 bases, the J end lost 4 bases, and 13 bases lay between the germline ends. In germline, CDR1 is SGHRS, CDR2 YFSETQ. The CDR3 DNA follows: TGCGCCAGCAGCTTTGACGATCGAAAATACAATGAGCAGTTCTTC. Translating gives CASSFDDRKYNEQFF.

The chain combines TRBV28 with TRBJ1-4, with D perhaps matching TRBD1 (5 bases). The CDR3 has 16 residues. V shed 0 bases and J shed 0 bases, with 8 bases lying between them. Germline V lookup: CDR1 MDHEN, CDR2 SYDVKM. This CDR3 reads CASSLWGQSTNEKLFF. The CDR3 DNA reads as TGTGCCAGCAGTTTATGGGGGCAATCAACTAATGAAAAACTGTTTTTT.

This chain joins TRBV27 and TRBJ1-5; 10 nucleotides agree with TRBD1. Germline values: CDR1 MNHEY, CDR2 SMNVEV (reference sequence). The CDR3 loop spans 14 amino acids. V dropped 5 bases and J dropped 6; count of bases not matched to a gene: 4. The CDR3 coding sequence is TGTGCCAGCAGTAAGGACAGGGGGGTTCAGCCCCAGCATTTT. It translates to CASSKDRGVQPQHF.

The DNA for the CDR3 is TGTGCCAGCAGCGATAGAGAGAACACTGAAGCTTTCTTT. Its protein is CASSDRENTEAFF. The chain uses TRBV9 and TRBJ1-1; D remains ambiguous. Deletions cut 3 bases from V and 1 base from J, with 7 bases between. Per the germline V gene, CDR1 is SGDLS and CDR2 is YYNGEE. CDR3 length: 13 amino acids.

The V gene is TRBV5-1, the J gene TRBJ1-2, with a tentative D call TRBD1 (5 bases). The CDR3 spans 14 residues. Trimming removed 0 bases at V and 8 bases at J, with 14 bases between. CDR1 and CDR2 from the germline V gene are SGHRS and YFSETQ. As DNA, the CDR3 is TGCGCCAGCAGCTTGGAATCGGGGCTTGGGGGCTACACCTTC. This translates into CASSLESGLGGYTF.

The rearrangement uses TRBV11-2 and TRBJ1-5; D is ambiguous. The CDR3 runs to 14 residues. Germline assignment: CDR1 SGHAT and CDR2 FQNNGV. Deletions cut 1 base from V and 0 bases from J, with 4 bases between. The CDR3 here is CASSLGSSNQPQHF. The CDR3 region has the DNA TGTGCCAGCAGCTTAGGCAGTAGCAATCAGCCCCAGCATTTT.

The V call is TRBV11-2, the J call TRBJ2-1; D possibly uses TRBD1 or TRBD2 (5 bases each). V lost 1 base and J 8 bases, leaving 12 bases between the germline ends. The CDR3 contains 14 residues. CDR1 is SGHAT, CDR2 FQNNGV, per germline. Here the CDR3 reads CASSLGDVADEQFF. For the CDR3, the DNA is TGTGCCAGCAGCTTAGGGGACGTAGCCGATGAGCAGTTCTTC. Drawing the rest from reference TRBV11-2 and TRBJ2-1, the complete variable domain is EAGVAQSPRYKIIEKRQSVAFWCNPISGHATLYWYQQILGQGPKLLIQFQNNGVVDDSQLPKDRFSAERLKGVDSTLKIQPAKLEDSAVYLCASSLGDVADEQFFGPGTRLTVL.

This chain joins TRBV25-1 and TRBJ2-3; D call uncertain. The V and J ends lost 8 bases and 0 bases respectively, with 12 bases between them. The CDR3 totals 14 residues. Looked up from germline, CDR1 is MGHDK and CDR2 is SYGVNS. CDR3 region: CASSPLASTDTQYF. The CDR3 DNA sequence: TGTGCCAGCTCCCCCCTCGCCAGCACAGATACGCAGTATTTT.

The chain is built from TRBV27 and TRBJ1-2; tentative D call: TRBD1 (6 bases). V lost 2 bases to trimming and J lost 8 bases, with 21 bases between them. From germline, CDR1 is MNHEY and CDR2 SMNVEV (reference sequence). The CDR3 loop spans 16 amino acids. The CDR3 coding sequence is TGTGCCAGCAGTTTACACTCGTCACAGGGAACGAAGGGCTACACCTTC. This translates into CASSLHSSQGTKGYTF.

The chain uses TRBV5-6 and TRBJ2-5, with 8 bases matching TRBD2. Germline loops: CDR1 SGHDT, CDR2 YYEEEE. The length of the CDR3 is 18 residues. The junction had 18 bases not matched to a gene; V was cut back by 4 bases and J by 4 bases. The CDR3 sequence is CASSTGGDRPGERETQYF. The CDR3 DNA follows: TGTGCCAGCAGCACGGGAGGGGACCGCCCTGGGGAGCGAGAGACCCAGTACTTC.

The chain uses TRBV28 and TRBJ1-5; D is perhaps TRBD1 (5 bases). CDR3 length: 14 amino acids. V was clipped by 5 bases and J by 4 bases, with 12 bases between them. Germline-derived CDR1 and CDR2 are MDHEN and SYDVKM. The CDR3 DNA sequence: TGTGCCAGCAGTCCGGGGCAGGCAAATCAGCCCCAGCATTTT. This sequence encodes CASSPGQANQPQHF.

The table lists this clone with a count of one. This chain's CDR3 is CASSQDRGVQPQHF. The CDR3 DNA is TGTGCCAGCTCGCAGGACAGGGGGGTACAGCCCCAGCATTTT. The genes are TRBV18 and TRBJ1-5; 10 positions agree with TRBD1. The CDR3 contains 14 residues. V lost 6 bases and J lost 7; bases outside the gene matches: 6. Germline lookup yields CDR1 KGHSH and CDR2 LQKENI. Combining the CDR3 with reference TRBV18 and TRBJ1-5 gives the whole variable domain NAGVMQNPRHLVRRRGQEARLRCSPMKGHSHVYWYRQLPEEGLKFMVYLQKENIIDESGMPKERFSAEFPKEGPSILRIQQVVRGDSAAYFCASSQDRGVQPQHFGDGTRLSIL.

The chain carries TRBV4-2 and TRBJ1-4, with a tentative D call TRBD1 (5 bases). CDR1 is LGHNA and CDR2 is YNFKEQ in the germline V gene. V was clipped by 0 bases and J by 2 bases, with 13 bases between them. The CDR3 covers 17 residues. CDR3 protein: CASSQDGGFRTNEKLFF. The DNA for the CDR3 is TGTGCCAGCAGCCAAGATGGGGGGTTCAGGACTAATGAAAAACTGTTTTTT.

The chain couples TRBV27 to TRBJ1-1; D not certain. The V gene lost 2 bases and the J gene lost 10 bases, with 17 bases spanning the gap. The CDR3 is 14 amino acids. In germline, CDR1 is MNHEY, CDR2 SMNVEV (reference sequence). DNA for the CDR3: TGTGCCAGCAGTTTAGCCACAGCCCCTGATGGAGCTTTCTTT. Protein: CASSLATAPDGAFF.